These 13 T cell receptor beta chains were all obtained from the same sample, sequenced in a study of beta chain features in type 1 diabetes. Points from the study as a whole: The study found moderately but significantly shorter TCRB CDR3s in all four CD4+ subsets of Type 1 diabetes patients.

For these TCRs, the target antigens are not known. Every isolated RNA sample was fully reverse transcribed, so sequencing captured expressed TCRB transcripts. Clones were sequenced by immunoSEQ multiplex PCR, and TCRdb holds only the in-frame ones, with some missing. This sample has 52,000 or so clones, with roughly 52% found just once. The sample was Tregs from blood. The receptors come from a woman aged 35 to 49 with type 1 diabetes.

CDR3 loop: CAWSALDRAGYTF. The CDR3 region has the DNA TGTGCCTGGAGTGCCTTGGACAGGGCGGGCTACACCTTC. The gene calls are TRBV30 and TRBJ1-2, with TRBD1 identical over 8 bases. Germline-derived CDR1 and CDR2 are GTSNPN and SVGIG (reference sequence). The CDR3 has 13 amino acids. Unmatched junction bases numbered 6, after V lost 1 base and J lost 8 bases.

The V gene is TRBV28, the J gene TRBJ2-1; the match to TRBD2 covers 12 bases. CDR1 and CDR2 (germline): MDHEN, SYDVKM. This CDR3 region has 15 residues. The J segment lost 7 bases and the V segment lost 7 bases, leaving 8 bases of the junction unmatched. The DNA for the CDR3 is TGTGCCAGCACCACTAGCGGGGGGCCGGGAAATGAGCAGTTCTTC. Its protein is CASTTSGGPGNEQFF.

This clone occurred a few times. The chain links TRBV29-1 to TRBJ1-5, with 7 bases aligning to TRBD1. Germline V lookup: CDR1 SQVTM, CDR2 ANQGSEA. The CDR3 length is 13 residues. After removal of 6 bases from V and 3 bases from J, the junction contained 5 bases not matched to a gene. The CDR3 loop reads CSVAGGFNQPQHF. In DNA, the CDR3 is TGCAGCGTCGCAGGGGGATTCAATCAGCCCCAGCATTTT.

This chain uses TRBV27 with TRBJ2-1; 8 bases align to TRBD2. CDR3 length: 16 residues. The germline CDR1 and CDR2 sequences are MNHEY and SMNVEV (reference sequence). V gave up 6 bases and J gave up 4 bases; unmatched junction bases: 11. CDR3 in DNA: TGTGCCAGCAGCCCAATCGGGGGGGGCGGGTACAATGAGCAGTTCTTC. It encodes CASSPIGGGGYNEQFF.

The chain recombines TRBV7-3 with TRBJ1-1; TRBD1 aligns across 10 bases. This CDR3 spans 12 amino acids. Germline V gene lookup returns CDR1 SGHTA and CDR2 FQGTGA. Trimming at V came to 5 bases and at J to 8 bases, leaving 2 bases not matched to a gene. CDR3 loop: CASSPTGGEAFF. The CDR3 DNA sequence: TGTGCCAGCAGCCCGACAGGGGGCGAAGCTTTCTTT.

For this clone: A junction end diverges from the germline sequence, so it may reflect a read error. The CDR3 loop is CASRVNQETQYF. DNA for the CDR3: TGTGCCAGCAGGGTCAACCAGGAGACCCAGTACTTC. The rearrangement uses TRBV5-6 and TRBJ2-5; D remains unclear. Germline CDR1 SGHDT, CDR2 YYEEEE. The CDR3 spans 12 residues. The complete variable domain, with remaining parts taken from reference TRBV5-6 and TRBJ2-5, reads DAGVTQSPTHLIKTRGQQVTLRCSPKSGHDTVSWYQQALGQGPQFIFQYYEEEERQRGNFPDRFSGHQFPNYSSELNVNALLLGDSALYLCASRVNQETQYFGPGTRLLVL.

The rearrangement uses TRBV4-3 and TRBJ1-2, with 8 bases fitting TRBD1. This CDR3 has 15 residues. Germline V gene data show CDR1 as LGHNA and CDR2 as YSLEER. The V segment lost 1 base and the J segment 1 base; nucleotides outside the gene matches: 2. The CDR3 region has the DNA TGCGCCAGCAGCCAAGGGACAGGGATTAACTATGGCTACACCTTC. It is translated as CASSQGTGINYGYTF.

This clone was seen a few times. This chain joins TRBV28 and TRBJ1-5, with D maybe TRBD1 (5 bases). The V gene's germline CDR1 is MDHEN and CDR2 SYDVKM. CDR3 length: 14 amino acids. V was cut by 7 bases and J by 1 base, with 11 bases left in between. CDR3 amino acids: CASKVGGSNQPQHF. CDR3 sequence (DNA): TGTGCCAGCAAGGTGGGGGGGAGCAATCAGCCCCAGCATTTT.

The chain combines TRBV18 with TRBJ2-5, with TRBD2 matching over 8 bases. The junction had 8 bases not matched to a gene; V was cut back by 3 bases and J by 5 bases. CDR3 length equals 15 residues. Germline V gives CDR1 KGHSH, CDR2 LQKENI. CDR3 coding DNA: TGTGCCAGCTCACCGGGTAGCGGGGTCTATGAGACCCAGTACTTC. Translation: CASSPGSGVYETQYF.

The V and J genes are TRBV6-5 and TRBJ2-7; 9 positions agree with TRBD1. Germline CDR1 and CDR2: MNHEY and SVGAGI. The V and J ends lost 6 bases and 7 bases, in that order; junction bases with no gene match: 10. CDR3 length: 14 residues. The CDR3 nucleotides are TGTGCCAGCAGCTCCGGGACAGGGCTGGGGGAGCAGTACTTC. This codes for CASSSGTGLGEQYF.

This chain connects TRBV7-3 to TRBJ2-3; 7 bases align to TRBD2. V lost 0 bases and J lost 4; bases outside the gene matches: 7. The CDR3 contains 16 residues. Germline CDR1 SGHTA, CDR2 FQGTGA. DNA for the CDR3: TGTGCCAGCAGCTTAACGTGGGGGGGAACGGCAGATACGCAGTATTTT. Translating it yields CASSLTWGGTADTQYF.

The chain uses TRBV6-1 and TRBJ1-6, with no clear D. CDR3 length: 15 residues. Germline assignment: CDR1 MNHNS and CDR2 SASEGT. Trimming took 11 bases from V and 1 from J, leaving 15 bases between them. CDR3 coding DNA: TGTGCCGCGAACCTGGGCGTTTCCTATAATTCACCCCTCCACTTT. Its protein product is CAANLGVSYNSPLHF.

This chain uses TRBV7-2 with TRBJ1-2, with a possible D match to TRBD1 (6 bases). The CDR3 runs 15 residues. Trimming cost V 4 bases and J 1 base, with 13 bases left between them. Germline CDR1 reads SGHTA; CDR2 reads FQGNSA. CDR3 in amino acids: CASSWLQGFNYGYTF. CDR3 in DNA: TGTGCCAGCAGCTGGCTACAGGGTTTTAACTATGGCTACACCTTC.